A selection of T cell receptor beta chains follows, all from one sample in a study of blood T cell repertoires in COVID-19. Here immunoSEQ multiplex PCR was the method, and the copy in TCRdb shows in-frame clones only, minus some. The sample includes over 200,000 clones, about 87% of them seen just once. The sequenced sample was peripheral blood. These receptors came from a man aged 60 to 75 who had recovered from COVID-19. Both conserved end residues are part of each CDR3. Each record gives: CDR3 length, V gene, clone size, D gene, J gene, CDR3 DNA, CDR3 protein. D genes are given only for firm matches. Expanded clones get a size class; other rows say once, few or many, or leave the size out.

15	TRBV2	.	TRBD2	TRBJ2-1	TGTGCCAGCAGTGCAGGGACTAGCTCCTACAATGAGCAGTTCTTC	CASSAGTSSYNEQFF
14	TRBV6-5	.	TRBD1	TRBJ2-3	TGTGCCAGCAGTTACGGGACAGGTGTGGATACGCAGTATTTT	CASSYGTGVDTQYF
16	TRBV27	once	.	TRBJ2-1	TGTGCCAGCAGTTTATACGGTAAGGCGGGGAGGAATGAGCAGTTCTTC	CASSLYGKAGRNEQFF
14	TRBV5-1	.	.	TRBJ2-2	TGCGCCACCCGCGACAATACGGCCGCCGGGGAGCTGTTTTTT	CATRDNTAAGELFF
14	TRBV3-1/TRBV3-2	.	.	TRBJ1-2	TGTGCCAGCAGCCAAGGGCAGGGAAGTAATAGCTACACCTTC	CASSQGQGSNSYTF
14	TRBV27	.	.	TRBJ1-2	TGTGCCAGCAGTTTATCGGAAGGGGTTGGAGGCTACACCTTC	CASSLSEGVGGYTF
12	TRBV3-1/TRBV3-2	.	.	TRBJ2-7	TGTGCCAGCAGCCAAGATTACTACGAGCAGTACTTC	CASSQDYYEQYF
12	TRBV10-3	.	.	TRBJ1-2	TGTGCCATCAGTCAGGAGGAGGGAGGCTACACCTTC	CAISQEEGGYTF
13	TRBV7-2	.	.	TRBJ2-3	TGTGCCAGCAGTTCGGACTTCACAGATACGCAGTATTTT	CASSSDFTDTQYF
15	TRBV27	.	TRBD1	TRBJ2-1	TGTGCCAGCACCCCGGACAGGGGCCTAAACAATGAGCAGTTCTTC	CASTPDRGLNNEQFF
13	TRBV11-2	.	.	TRBJ2-5	TGTGCCAGCAGCCCGCAGGGTCAGGAGACCCAGTACTTC	CASSPQGQETQYF
18	TRBV4-1	.	TRBD2	TRBJ2-1	TGCGCCAGCAGCCAAGCTTCCGACGGACTAGCGGGGCGGCATGAGCAGTTCTTC	CASSQASDGLAGRHEQFF
16	TRBV4-1	few	TRBD2	TRBJ2-2	TGCGCCAGCAGCCAAGCTAGCGGGGGGACGACCGGGGAGCTGTTTTTT	CASSQASGGTTGELFF
15	TRBV6-5	.	TRBD1	TRBJ1-1	TGTGCCAGCAGTTACCCCGGGACAGCAGGATCTGAAGCTTTCTTT	CASSYPGTAGSEAFF
16	TRBV7-2	.	TRBD1	TRBJ1-5	TGTGCCAGCAGCCTAGGAGGGGGACAGGGGTATCAGCCCCAGCATTTT	CASSLGGGQGYQPQHF
14	TRBV27	.	.	TRBJ2-6	TGTGCCAGCGCCTCGCGGTCTGGGGCCAACGTCCTGACTTTC	CASASRSGANVLTF
11	TRBV20-1	.	.	TRBJ2-1	TGCAGTGCTGTCCTTCGCAATGAGCAGTTCTTC	CSAVLRNEQFF
13	TRBV2	.	.	TRBJ1-2	TGTGCCAGAGGATTGGGGGCTGACTATGGCTACACCTTC	CARGLGADYGYTF